This TCR beta chain was captured by sequencing in a study of blood T cell repertoires in COVID-19. Looking at the study overall: Both acute and convalescent COVID-19 samples were obtained from the United States, Italy and Spain.

Only in-frame clones appear in the TCRdb table, and some are missing; sequencing was by immunoSEQ multiplex PCR. Of around 300,000 clones listed, around 88% are singletons. Between the trimmed V and J ends, which lost 5 bases and 2 bases, there was a span of 13 bases. Germline V gene lookup returns CDR1 MDHEN and CDR2 SYDVKM. The CDR3 totals 15 residues. Researchers sorted participants into cohorts using their self-reported clinical history. Donors in Cohort 3 counted as recovered after two negative PCRs, clearance, or symptom resolution. The sequence derives from a middle-aged woman who had recovered from COVID-19. The chain employs TRBV28 and TRBJ1-3; D not resolved. The material sequenced was PBMCs or T cells enriched from blood (not recorded which). CDR3: CASSPAGSPGNTIYF. CDR3 DNA: TGTGCCAGCAGTCCTGCAGGCAGCCCTGGAAACACCATATATTTT.